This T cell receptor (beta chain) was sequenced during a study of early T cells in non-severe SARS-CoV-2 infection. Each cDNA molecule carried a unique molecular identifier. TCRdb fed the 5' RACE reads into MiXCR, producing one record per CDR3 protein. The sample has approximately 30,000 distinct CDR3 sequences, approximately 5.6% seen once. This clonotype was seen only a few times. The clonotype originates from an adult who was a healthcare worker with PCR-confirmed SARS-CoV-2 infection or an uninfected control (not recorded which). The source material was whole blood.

DNA of the CDR3: TGTGCCAGCAGGGGGGGCAGGGGGCGAACTGAAGCTTTCTTT. Translating it yields CASRGGRGRTEAFF. The chain joins TRBV6-1 to TRBJ1-1; 8 bases align to TRBD1. This CDR3 region has 14 residues. Trimming removed 6 bases from V and 5 bases from J; junction bases left unmatched: 8. Germline-derived CDR1 and CDR2 are MNHNS and SASEGT.